This T cell receptor (delta chain) was captured in a study of gamma-delta T cells after stem cell transplantation. TCRdb re-processed the RT-PCR reads via CATT. The sample has 4,500 to 5,500 delta-chain clones, around a tenth seen once; the top ten hold less than 15%. V lost 3 bases and J lost 0, with 19 bases in between. Germline CDR1 reads GEAIGNYY; CDR2 reads EKD. This CDR3 is 17 amino acids long. By sample fraction, this clone is medium-sized. Other DNA sequences within the sample encode an identical CDR3. The clonotype comes from a human donor. It is not recorded whose cells these are; they may come from a transplant donor. Sequenced material: gamma-delta T cells. This chain joins TRDV2 and TRDJ1, with a weak D call TRDD3 (5 bases). The CDR3 here is CACDYAWGGDHTDKLIF. The CDR3 DNA sequence: TGTGCCTGTGACTACGCTTGGGGAGGGGACCACACCGATAAACTCATCTTT.